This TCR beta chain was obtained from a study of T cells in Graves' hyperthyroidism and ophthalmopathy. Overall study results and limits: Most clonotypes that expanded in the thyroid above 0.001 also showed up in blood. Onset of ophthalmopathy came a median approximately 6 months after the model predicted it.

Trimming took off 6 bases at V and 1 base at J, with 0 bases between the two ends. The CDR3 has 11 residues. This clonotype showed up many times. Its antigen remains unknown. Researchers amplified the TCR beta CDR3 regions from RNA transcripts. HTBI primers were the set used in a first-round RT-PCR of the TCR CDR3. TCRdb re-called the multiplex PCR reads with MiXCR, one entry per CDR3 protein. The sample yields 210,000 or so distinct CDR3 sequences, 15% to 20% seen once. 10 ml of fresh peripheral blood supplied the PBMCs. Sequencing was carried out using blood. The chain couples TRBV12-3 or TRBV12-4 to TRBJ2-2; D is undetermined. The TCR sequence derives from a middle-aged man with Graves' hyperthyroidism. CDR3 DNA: TGTGCCAGCAGGAACACCGGGGAGCTGTTTTTT. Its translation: CASRNTGELFF.